These 18 T cell receptor beta chains originate from one sample sequenced in a study of OX40 agonist ivuxolimab in advanced cancers. The library was made by the immunoSEQ multiplex PCR assay. The immuneACCESS repertoire file appears here via TCRdb, limited to in-frame rearrangements. These files lack a portion of the clones; in checked studies, under half of the deficit traces to unresolved V genes, and the cause of the others is not known. This sample comprises over 45,000 clones, about 86% of them detected only once. Approximately 1% of the sample goes to the ten largest clones. Sequenced material: CD4+ or CD8+ T cells sorted from blood, taken in a trial of the OX40 agonist ivuxolimab. The receptors derive from an adult with an advanced solid tumor such as melanoma, head and neck, liver or kidney cancer.

The chain uses TRBV6-1 and TRBJ2-7; D perhaps matches TRBD2 (5 bases). V was cut by 6 bases and J by 0 bases, with 15 bases left in between. Germline CDR1 is MNHNS and CDR2 is SASEGT. This CDR3 has 15 amino acids. CDR3 nucleotides: TGTGCCAGCAGCACGACATGGACTCACTCCTACGAGCAGTACTTC. Translating gives CASSTTWTHSYEQYF.

This clone was observed once. V is TRBV7-9 and J is TRBJ1-6, with 7 bases fitting TRBD1. CDR1 is SEHNR and CDR2 is FQNEAQ in the germline V gene (reference sequence). The V and J ends lost 5 bases and 10 bases, in that order; junction bases with no gene match: 11. The length of the CDR3 is 15 residues. CDR3 sequence reads: CASSPPGQRGSPLHF. The DNA for the CDR3 is TGTGCCAGCAGCCCTCCGGGACAGAGAGGGTCACCCCTCCACTTT.

This clone showed up just once. This rearrangement joins TRBV19 to TRBJ1-2; D is perhaps TRBD1 (5 bases). The CDR3 consists of 13 residues. Trimming removed 6 bases at V and 5 bases at J, with 13 bases between. Germline values: CDR1 LNHDA, CDR2 SQIVND (reference sequence). For the CDR3, the DNA is TGTGCCAGTAGACTGGGGCCCCAGTATGGCTACACCTTC. The encoded protein is CASRLGPQYGYTF.

The chain carries TRBV19 and TRBJ1-5; 8 nucleotides match TRBD1. V dropped 4 bases and J dropped 6; count of bases not matched to a gene: 5. Germline CDR1 is LNHDA and CDR2 is SQIVND (reference sequence). This CDR3 contains 14 residues. CDR3 DNA sequence: TGTGCCAGTAGTACGACAGGGGCTGGTCAGCCCCAGCATTTT. It specifies CASSTTGAGQPQHF.

Of note for this clone: The junction departs from germline at one end; a sequencing error may be responsible. This chain joins TRBV23-1 and TRBJ2-1, with 7 bases fitting TRBD1. TRBV23-1 is known as an ORF, though its function is uncertain. The CDR3 length is 18 residues. CDR3 residues: CASTQVPSATGSYNEQFF. The CDR3 bases are TGCGCCAGCACTCAAGTTCCTTCCGCGACAGGGAGCTACAATGAGCAGTTCTTC.

This chain connects TRBV7-8 to TRBJ1-1; D gene unclear. Trimming took off 5 bases at V and 11 bases at J, with 18 bases between the two ends. CDR3 length: 13 amino acids. CDR1 is SGHVS, CDR2 FQNEAQ, per germline. The CDR3 region is CASSLYHGSDAFF. DNA for the CDR3: TGTGCCAGCAGCCTATACCACGGCAGTGACGCTTTCTTT.

This clone has only a few counts. The V and J genes are TRBV5-1 and TRBJ2-7; TRBD1 matches 8 bases. The CDR3 sequence is 15 residues long. V trimming: 3 bases; J trimming: 4 bases; junction bases outside the gene matches: 9. Germline CDR1 reads SGHRS; CDR2 reads YFSETQ. The CDR3 loop is CASSSSPGQEYEQYF. The CDR3 coding sequence is TGCGCCAGCAGCTCGAGCCCGGGACAGGAATACGAGCAGTACTTC.

V and J are TRBV5-1 and TRBJ2-2; a weak D match, TRBD2 (6 bases). From germline, CDR1 is SGHRS and CDR2 YFSETQ. V was trimmed by 4 bases and J by 7 bases, leaving 23 bases between them. The CDR3 extends over 17 amino acids. CDR3 sequence: CASSLLAGLITGGELFF. CDR3 in DNA: TGCGCCAGCAGCCTGTTGGCGGGACTGATCACCGGCGGGGAGCTGTTTTTT.

The chain links TRBV18 to TRBJ1-2; TRBD1 matches 8 bases. The V gene end was trimmed by 3 bases and the J gene end by 8 bases; junction bases not matched to a gene: 5. This CDR3 has 13 amino acids. Germline V gene sequence: CDR1 KGHSH, CDR2 LQKENI. CDR3 in DNA: TGTGCCAGCTCACCCGACAGGGGCCACGGCTACACCTTC. Translation: CASSPDRGHGYTF.

The V call is TRBV20-1, the J call TRBJ2-3; D is possibly TRBD2 (5 bases). The CDR3 contains 11 residues. Trimming removed 6 bases from V and 7 bases from J, with 11 bases in between. Looked up from germline, CDR1 is DFQATT and CDR2 is SNEGSKA (reference sequence). The CDR3 reads CSARTANTQYF. The CDR3 bases are TGCAGTGCCAGGACTGCTAATACGCAGTATTTT.

The V call is TRBV10-2, the J call TRBJ2-7, with D hard to call. In germline, CDR1 is WSHSY, CDR2 SAAADI. The CDR3 is made up of 12 amino acids. V lost 2 bases and J 3 bases, leaving 5 bases between the germline ends. This chain's CDR3 is CASSERGYEQYF. In DNA form, the CDR3 reads TGCGCCAGCAGTGAGAGAGGCTACGAGCAGTACTTC.

The chain employs TRBV2 and TRBJ2-1; no reliable D call. Germline V lookup: CDR1 SNHLY, CDR2 FYNNEI. The V and J ends lost 0 bases and 5 bases respectively, with 17 bases between them. The CDR3 runs 17 residues. The CDR3 spells CASSEALYGRGDNEQFF. The CDR3 DNA is TGTGCCAGCAGTGAAGCGCTTTACGGCCGTGGCGACAATGAGCAGTTCTTC.

V usage is TRBV7-9 and J usage is TRBJ2-7; no definite D call. The CDR3 contains 16 residues. Germline CDR1 is SEHNR and CDR2 is FQNEAQ (reference sequence). With 2 bases removed from V and 5 bases from J, the gap between germline ends came to 19 bases. The DNA of the CDR3 is TGTGCCAGCAGCTTACGCCTAGGCTCGGATGTCCACGAGCAGTACTTC. This encodes CASSLRLGSDVHEQYF. Supplemented by reference TRBV7-9 and TRBJ2-7, the full variable domain reads DTGVSQNPRHKITKRGQNVTFRCDPISEHNRLYWYRQTLGQGPEFLTYFQNEAQLEKSRLLSDRFSAERPKGSFSTLEIQRTEQGDSAMYLCASSLRLGSDVHEQYFGPGTRLTVT.

The chain combines TRBV11-2 with TRBJ2-5; TRBD1 is a possible D gene (7 bases). V was trimmed by 2 bases and J by 5 bases, leaving 12 bases between them. The V gene's germline CDR1 is SGHAT and CDR2 FQNNGV. The CDR3 runs to 14 residues. In nucleotides, the CDR3 is TGTGCCAGCAGCTTACTACAGGGGAGGGAGACCCAGTACTTC. Its translation is CASSLLQGRETQYF.

The gene calls are TRBV2 and TRBJ1-2; D ambiguous. The germline V and J ends were trimmed by 6 bases and 5 bases, with 10 bases remaining between them. The V gene's germline CDR1 is SNHLY and CDR2 FYNNEI. There are 12 residues in the CDR3. The CDR3 DNA reads TGTGCCAGCAGCGGCCCCGTGTATGGCTACACCTTC. Translating it yields CASSGPVYGYTF.

The chain carries TRBV28 and TRBJ2-3, with a possible D match to TRBD2 (6 bases). Per the germline V gene, CDR1 is MDHEN and CDR2 is SYDVKM. The CDR3 is 17 amino acids. The V and J ends lost 1 base and 3 bases respectively, with 17 bases between them. The CDR3 DNA is TGTGCCAGCAGTTTATCCTCTAGCGTCCGCTTGACAGATACGCAGTATTTT. Protein sequence: CASSLSSSVRLTDTQYF.

This clone was counted a single time. V usage is TRBV2 and J usage is TRBJ1-6; D might be TRBD1 (5 bases). With 1 base removed from V and 9 bases from J, the gap between germline ends came to 13 bases. CDR1 and CDR2 (germline): SNHLY, FYNNEI. CDR3 length equals 15 residues. The DNA for the CDR3 is TGTGCCAGCAGTGAAGAGGACAACAGATCTTCACCCCTCCACTTT. Protein sequence: CASSEEDNRSSPLHF.

The chain is built from TRBV18 and TRBJ1-6; 7 bases match TRBD1. This CDR3 is 16 amino acids long. Per germline, CDR1 KGHSH and CDR2 LQKENI. With V trimmed by 3 bases and J by 0 bases, 2 bases remained unmatched. DNA of the CDR3: TGTGCCAGCTCACCGACAGGGAGCTCCTATAATTCACCCCTCCACTTT. The encoded protein is CASSPTGSSYNSPLHF.